Listed below are T cell receptor beta chains from one sample, sequenced in a study of blood T cell repertoires in COVID-19. Libraries were prepared by immunoSEQ multiplex PCR; TCRdb keeps only in-frame clonotypes and omits some of them. The sample contains 29,000 or so clones, approximately 80% of which appear only once. Sequences were obtained from peripheral blood. These receptors originate from a woman in her seventies with acute or convalescent COVID-19. The CDR3 runs from the conserved cysteine through the conserved F or W. D genes are given only for firm matches. For some rows the clone size is stated as once, few or many, or as a class when expanded; others skip it.

D gene	V gene	clone size	J gene	CDR3 protein	CDR3 DNA
.	TRBV28	.	TRBJ1-2	CASSLRDYGYTF	TGTGCCAGCAGTTTGAGGGACTATGGCTACACCTTC
.	TRBV20-1	few	TRBJ1-5	CSASKGGTPNQPQHF	TGCAGTGCTAGTAAGGGGGGGACCCCCAATCAGCCCCAGCATTTT
TRBD2	TRBV4-2	.	TRBJ2-7	CASSQETRTSGGEEQYF	TGTGCCAGCAGCCAAGAAACCCGGACTAGCGGGGGGGAAGAGCAGTACTTC
.	TRBV4-1	.	TRBJ2-5	CASSQDKRETQYF	TGCGCCAGCAGCCAAGATAAGAGAGAGACCCAGTACTTC
.	TRBV4-3	.	TRBJ2-3	CASSQRQDNTDTQYF	TGCGCCAGCAGCCAAAGACAGGATAACACAGATACGCAGTATTTT
TRBD2	TRBV30	.	TRBJ2-7	CAWDSGTMSEQYF	TGTGCCTGGGATAGCGGGACGATGAGCGAGCAGTACTTC
TRBD1	TRBV4-2	once	TRBJ1-1	CASSQNPRGDTEAFF	TGTGCCAGCAGCCAGAACCCCAGGGGGGACACTGAAGCTTTCTTT
TRBD1	TRBV2	once	TRBJ1-6	CASSDGTGRNSPLHF	TGTGCCAGCAGTGATGGGACAGGCCGAAATTCACCCCTCCACTTT
TRBD1	TRBV28	.	TRBJ1-2	CASSPADRGENGYTF	TGTGCCAGCAGTCCAGCCGACAGGGGGGAAAATGGCTACACCTTC
TRBD1	TRBV28	.	TRBJ1-6	CASSYWDRGSPLHF	TGTGCCAGCAGTTATTGGGACAGGGGTTCACCCCTCCACTTT
TRBD1	TRBV10-3	.	TRBJ1-5	CATRKDRGENQPQHF	TGTGCCACCCGGAAGGACAGGGGGGAAAATCAGCCCCAGCATTTT
TRBD1	TRBV28	.	TRBJ2-7	CASSRDREISYEQYF	TGTGCCAGCAGTAGGGACAGGGAAATTTCCTACGAGCAGTACTTC
TRBD1	TRBV30	.	TRBJ1-1	CAWSVDREGEAFF	TGTGCCTGGAGTGTGGACAGGGAGGGTGAAGCTTTCTTT
.	TRBV24-1	once	TRBJ2-5	CATSDGAQETQYF	TGTGCCACCAGTGATGGGGCCCAAGAGACCCAGTACTTC
TRBD1	TRBV13	.	TRBJ1-4	CASSFLGTGDEKLFF	TGTGCCAGCAGCTTTCTTGGGACAGGGGATGAAAAACTGTTTTTT
TRBD1	TRBV7-8	.	TRBJ1-5	CASSSSTGGRAIKPQHF	TGTGCCAGCAGCTCCTCGACAGGGGGCCGGGCTATCAAGCCCCAGCATTTT
TRBD2	TRBV6-1	.	TRBJ2-3	CASSEWTSGNTDTQYF	TGTGCCAGCAGTGAGTGGACTAGCGGGAACACAGATACGCAGTATTTT
.	TRBV5-1	.	TRBJ2-3	CASRPRRESALTDTQYF	TGCGCCAGCAGACCTCGGAGGGAGTCAGCCCTCACAGATACGCAGTATTTT
TRBD1	TRBV4-3	.	TRBJ2-7	CASSQGDRGFEQYF	TGCGCCAGCAGCCAAGGGGACAGGGGGTTCGAGCAGTACTTC
TRBD1	TRBV28	once	TRBJ1-4	CASRPQGGNEKLFF	TGTGCCAGCAGGCCACAGGGGGGGAATGAAAAACTGTTTTTT
TRBD2	TRBV7-9	.	TRBJ2-5	CASSQGGLAGVQETQYF	TGTGCCAGCAGTCAGGGGGGGCTAGCGGGAGTACAAGAGACCCAGTACTTC
.	TRBV7-6	.	TRBJ2-1	CASSPGVVGGNEQFF	TGTGCCAGCAGCCCCGGGGTGGTAGGGGGTAATGAGCAGTTCTTC
TRBD1	TRBV3-1/TRBV3-2	.	TRBJ2-2	CASSPPGQGKDGELFF	TGTGCCAGCAGTCCCCCGGGACAGGGGAAAGACGGGGAGCTGTTTTTT
.	TRBV2	few	TRBJ1-5	CASSEESYQPQHF	TGTGCCAGCAGTGAAGAATCGTATCAGCCCCAGCATTTT
TRBD1	TRBV3-1/TRBV3-2	.	TRBJ1-6	CASSAGTENSPLHF	TGTGCCAGCAGCGCCGGGACAGAGAATTCACCCCTCCACTTT
TRBD1	TRBV5-8	.	TRBJ1-1	CASSTGIRQGTEAFF	TGTGCCAGCAGCACTGGAATCCGACAGGGCACTGAAGCTTTCTTT
TRBD2	TRBV4-1	.	TRBJ2-7	CASSQDVAGASYEQYF	TGCGCCAGCAGCCAAGATGTAGCGGGGGCCTCCTACGAGCAGTACTTC
TRBD1	TRBV4-1	.	TRBJ1-2	CASSQDGTGDPRWGYTF	TGCGCCAGCAGCCAAGATGGGACAGGGGACCCTAGGTGGGGCTACACCTTC
.	TRBV9	few	TRBJ2-7	CASSALTGSSEQYF	TGTGCCAGCAGCGCCCTGACAGGCTCTTCCGAGCAGTACTTC
.	TRBV9	.	TRBJ2-1	CASSVSGAWDEQFF	TGTGCCAGCAGCGTTAGTGGGGCCTGGGATGAGCAGTTCTTC
.	TRBV7-2	.	TRBJ1-5	CASSPRRADSNQPQHF	TGTGCCAGCAGCCCACGCAGGGCAGATAGCAATCAGCCCCAGCATTTT
TRBD1	TRBV28	.	TRBJ1-3	CASRGTALLDTIYF	TGTGCCAGCCGCGGGACAGCGCTTTTGGACACCATATATTTT
TRBD2	TRBV27	.	TRBJ2-2	CASSTGTSGGASGTGELFF	TGTGCCAGCAGCACCGGGACTAGCGGGGGGGCCTCCGGCACCGGGGAGCTGTTTTTT
.	TRBV5-4	.	TRBJ2-3	CASRPDSTDTQYF	TGTGCCAGCAGACCTGACAGTACAGATACGCAGTATTTT
.	TRBV6-5	.	TRBJ1-5	CASSSPRVQGGSTQHF	TGTGCCAGCAGTTCCCCCCGTGTACAGGGCGGATCGACCCAGCATTTT
TRBD1	TRBV2	.	TRBJ1-1	CASSETTTGSNTEAFF	TGTGCCAGCAGTGAAACTACGACAGGGAGTAACACTGAAGCTTTCTTT
TRBD1	TRBV2	.	TRBJ2-3	CASSPRDRSTDTQYF	TGTGCCAGCAGCCCCCGGGACAGGAGCACAGATACGCAGTATTTT
TRBD1	TRBV2	few	TRBJ1-6	CASRKNAFGQGANNSPLHF	TGTGCCAGCAGAAAGAATGCCTTCGGACAGGGCGCTAACAATTCACCCCTCCACTTT
.	TRBV19	.	TRBJ2-7	CASSPGTPGWMRYF	TGTGCCAGTAGTCCCGGGACACCTGGATGGATGCGGTACTTC
.	TRBV6-6	.	TRBJ2-5	CASSRGKETQYF	TGTGCCAGCAGCCGGGGGAAAGAGACCCAGTACTTC
TRBD1	TRBV18	.	TRBJ1-4	CASSPQQGKNEKLFF	TGTGCCAGCTCACCGCAACAGGGGAAGAATGAAAAACTGTTTTTT
TRBD1	TRBV27	.	TRBJ2-3	CATTGGRDTQYF	TGTGCCACCACAGGGGGCCGAGATACGCAGTATTTT
TRBD1	TRBV29-1	.	TRBJ1-3	CSARTGGPGNTIYF	TGCAGCGCCCGGACAGGTGGACCTGGAAACACCATATATTTT
TRBD2	TRBV6-5	medium-sized	TRBJ2-1	CASSQTSGSYNEQFF	TGTGCCAGCAGTCAAACTAGCGGGAGCTACAATGAGCAGTTCTTC
.	TRBV4-3	.	TRBJ2-1	CASSQEVPASNEQFF	TGCGCCAGCAGCCAAGAAGTCCCAGCGTCCAATGAGCAGTTCTTC
TRBD2	TRBV6-5	.	TRBJ2-5	CASRASGGAYETQYF	TGTGCCAGCAGGGCTAGCGGGGGGGCTTATGAGACCCAGTACTTC
TRBD1	TRBV7-9	.	TRBJ1-1	CASSLRTGAEAFF	TGTGCCAGCAGCTTAAGGACAGGGGCTGAAGCTTTCTTT
.	TRBV27	.	TRBJ1-1	CASSTLRTVNTEAFF	TGTGCCAGCAGTACGCTACGGACAGTAAACACTGAAGCTTTCTTT
.	TRBV28	.	TRBJ1-4	CASSLQLLQSEKLFF	TGTGCCAGCAGTTTACAGCTCCTACAGAGTGAAAAACTGTTTTTT
.	TRBV19	few	TRBJ2-3	CASSILDTQYF	TGTGCCAGTAGTATCTTGGATACGCAGTATTTT
TRBD1	TRBV9	.	TRBJ1-1	CASSVTGSLGTEAFF	TGTGCCAGCAGCGTGACAGGGAGCCTTGGGACTGAAGCTTTCTTT